What follows are 26 T cell receptor gamma chains derived from one specimen sequenced in a study of Vδ1+ human thymocytes. General study points: Highly polyclonal TRG and TRD repertoires with Gaussian CDR3 length distributions appeared in thymus.

RNA was extracted from the cells and then reverse transcribed. The CDR3 regions were amplified by multiplex PCR from V-gene primers to a constant-region primer. TCRdb fed the multiplex PCR reads into CATT to redo clone calling. The sample has more than 9,000 gamma-chain clones; around 40% are singletons. These receptors' targets are unknown. The sequenced sample consisted of Vdelta1+ gamma-delta thymocytes from the thymus. The sample's subset: FACS-sorted CD3+ TCRalphabeta- TCRVdelta1+ TCRVdelta2- thymocytes. Receptors were obtained from a boy younger than two who had congenital heart surgery.

This clone was seen a few times. Other DNA sequences within the sample encode an identical CDR3. The V gene is TRGV9, the J gene TRGJ1 or TRGJ2. The V segment lost 2 bases and the J segment 2 bases; nucleotides outside the gene matches: 3. The V gene's germline CDR1 is GITISATS and CDR2 ISYDGTV (reference sequence). This CDR3 region has 13 residues. CDR3 sequence reads: CALWEAYYYKKLF. As DNA, the CDR3 is TGTGCCTTGTGGGAGGCTTATTATTATAAGAAACTCTTT.

Note on this clone: Additional DNA sequences in this sample encode the identical CDR3. The V call is TRGV5, the J call TRGJ1 or TRGJ2. TCRdb lists no J gene, so it was determined here by aligning the DNA to germline. The germline V gene has CDR1 VINAFY and CDR2 YDVSNSKD. The CDR3 loop spans 13 amino acids. V trimming: 0 bases; J trimming: 7 bases; junction bases outside the gene matches: 6. In DNA, the CDR3 is TGTGCCACCTGGGACAGGCGCGGGTATAAGAAACTCTTT. It is translated as CATWDRRGYKKLF.

This chain links TRGV5 with TRGJ1 or TRGJ2. Here the J gene came from matching the DNA to germline, since TCRdb omits it. The CDR3 covers 14 residues. J gave up 12 bases and V 0 bases, and 14 bases lay outside the gene matches. Germline V gene sequence: CDR1 VINAFY, CDR2 YDVSNSKD. The CDR3 coding sequence is TGTGCCACCTGGGACAGGCGCTTAGTTTACGGGAAACTCTTT. As protein: CATWDRRLVYGKLF.

The chain links TRGV9 to TRGJ1 or TRGJ2. V was pared by 5 bases and J by 0 bases, with 10 bases of the junction left unmatched. CDR3 size: 15 residues. CDR1 and CDR2 (germline): GITISATS, ISYDGTV (reference sequence). CDR3 protein: CALWGTQSNYYKKLF. The CDR3 coding sequence is TGTGCCTTGTGGGGTACTCAATCGAATTATTATAAGAAACTCTTT.

V and J are TRGV9 and TRGJ1 or TRGJ2. Germline matching of the DNA provided the J gene here, since TCRdb leaves it blank. Germline CDR1 reads GITISATS; CDR2 reads ISYDGTV (reference sequence). The J segment lost 0 bases and the V segment lost 3 bases, leaving 17 bases of the junction unmatched. The CDR3 has 18 amino acids. Written as DNA, the CDR3 is TGTGCCTTGTGGGAGCCACCTACTAAAAAAACGAATTATTATAAGAAACTCTTT. This gives the protein CALWEPPTKKTNYYKKLF.

Notes on this clone: Other nucleotide sequences from this sample produce the same CDR3. J is TRGJ1 or TRGJ2 and V is TRGV9. The J gene is absent in TCRdb and was assigned here via DNA matching to germline. There are 14 residues in the CDR3. Germline CDR1 reads GITISATS; CDR2 reads ISYDGTV (reference sequence). V was pared by 2 bases and J by 0 bases, with 4 bases of the junction left unmatched. CDR3 sequence (DNA): TGTGCCTTGTGGGAGGCCGCGAATTATTATAAGAAACTCTTT. Translation: CALWEAANYYKKLF.

J is TRGJ1 or TRGJ2 and V is TRGV4. The germline gives CDR1 EGSTGY, CDR2 YDSYTSSV. The CDR3 contains 11 residues. After removal of 4 bases from V and 8 bases from J, the junction contained 5 bases not matched to a gene. The CDR3 region is CATWELDKKLF. CDR3 DNA: TGTGCCACCTGGGAATTGGATAAGAAACTCTTT.

This clone was detected only a few times. The rearrangement links TRGV3 to TRGJ1 or TRGJ2. V trimming: 0 bases; J trimming: 11 bases; junction bases outside the gene matches: 4. The CDR3 totals 11 residues. Per the germline V gene, CDR1 is VTNTFY and CDR2 is YDVSTARD (reference sequence). The CDR3 spells CATWDRQEKLF. CDR3 nucleotides: TGTGCCACCTGGGACAGGCAAGAGAAACTCTTT.

The chain links TRGV3 to TRGJ1 or TRGJ2. This CDR3 spans 16 amino acids. Germline V gives CDR1 VTNTFY, CDR2 YDVSTARD (reference sequence). Trimming at V came to 0 bases and at J to 7 bases, leaving 15 bases not matched to a gene. The CDR3 DNA is TGTGCCACCTGGGACAGGGGATTCTGGGGGTGGTATAAGAAACTCTTT. This codes for CATWDRGFWGWYKKLF.

The chain couples TRGV2 to TRGJ1 or TRGJ2. The germline gives CDR1 EGSNGY, CDR2 YDSYNSKV. The CDR3 has 15 amino acids. J lost 2 bases, V lost 5 bases, and 12 bases had no gene match. This CDR3 is CATWAKFFDYYKKLF. Here the CDR3 DNA reads TGTGCCACCTGGGCCAAATTTTTCGATTATTATAAGAAACTCTTT.

Notes on this clone: Sequence at one end of the junction differs from germline and may be a read error. V is TRGV9 and J is TRGJ1 or TRGJ2. In the absence of a J gene in TCRdb, the DNA was matched to germline to assign it here. CDR3 length equals 15 residues. Germline V gene lookup returns CDR1 GITISATS and CDR2 ISYDGTV (reference sequence). The CDR3 sequence: CALREVEKNYYKKLF. Written as DNA, the CDR3 is TGTGCCTTGCGGGAGGTCGAAAAGAATTATTATAAGAAACTCTTT.

V is TRGV2 and J is TRGJ1 or TRGJ2. Trimming removed 12 bases from V and 5 bases from J; junction bases left unmatched: 22. Germline V CDR1 and CDR2: EGSNGY, YDSYNSKV. CDR3 length equals 15 residues. The CDR3 loop is CALWEARLRDYKKLF. The CDR3 bases are TGTGCCTTGTGGGAGGCCCGTCTACGGGATTATAAGAAACTCTTT.

This clone has just a few counts. The J gene is TRGJ1 or TRGJ2, the V gene TRGV9. This CDR3 has 11 residues. Looked up from germline, CDR1 is GITISATS and CDR2 is ISYDGTV (reference sequence). With V trimmed by 4 bases and J by 10 bases, 7 bases remained unmatched. CDR3 region: CALWDREKKLF. CDR3 nucleotide sequence: TGTGCCTTGTGGGACAGAGAGAAGAAACTCTTT.

Regarding this clone: Other DNA sequences in the same sample also yield this CDR3. The chain uses TRGV5 and TRGJ1 or TRGJ2. Here the J gene came from matching the DNA to germline, since TCRdb omits it. Germline CDR1 is VINAFY and CDR2 is YDVSNSKD. The V and J ends lost 0 bases and 5 bases, in that order; junction bases with no gene match: 7. This CDR3 has 14 amino acids. DNA of the CDR3: TGTGCCACCTGGGACAGGCAAGGGGATTATAAGAAACTCTTT. Amino acid sequence: CATWDRQGDYKKLF.

This clone was picked up one time. The chain links TRGV9 to TRGJ1 or TRGJ2. The J gene comes from matching the DNA to germline here; TCRdb lacks it. The germline gives CDR1 GITISATS, CDR2 ISYDGTV (reference sequence). Unmatched junction bases numbered 27, after V lost 1 base and J lost 9 bases. The CDR3 has 19 amino acids. The CDR3 DNA reads TGTGCCTTGTGGGAGGTCACACCTACGGACTCCCCACCGGACTTTAAGAAACTCTTT. It translates to CALWEVTPTDSPPDFKKLF.

About this clone itself: The same CDR3 can be traced to other DNA sequences in this sample. The V call is TRGV4, the J call TRGJ1 or TRGJ2. Germline V CDR1 and CDR2: EGSTGY, YDSYTSSV. This CDR3 is built from 13 residues. V lost 0 bases and J lost 3; bases outside the gene matches: 2. CDR3 in amino acids: CATWDGSYYKKLF. The CDR3 DNA reads TGTGCCACCTGGGATGGGAGTTATTATAAGAAACTCTTT.

This clone was found once. The chain uses TRGV5 and TRGJ1 or TRGJ2. Here the J gene was assigned by germline matching of the DNA, as TCRdb has none. This CDR3 is built from 13 residues. Germline CDR1 VINAFY, CDR2 YDVSNSKD. V was pared by 4 bases and J by 9 bases, with 12 bases of the junction left unmatched. Written as DNA, the CDR3 is TGTGCCACCTGGGATGGGCTACGATGTAAGAAACTCTTT. Its translation: CATWDGLRCKKLF.

The assigned J gene is TRGJ1 or TRGJ2, but the V gene is uncalled. CDR3 length equals 14 residues. The CDR3 spells CATFDGKRGYKKLF. The DNA of the CDR3 is TGTGCCACCTTTGATGGAAAAAGGGGATATAAGAAACTCTTT.

This clone was seen only a few times. The chain combines TRGV4 with TRGJ1 or TRGJ2. The CDR3 has 9 residues. The trim removed 5 bases at V and 12 bases at J, leaving 4 bases unmatched. Looked up from germline, CDR1 is EGSTGY and CDR2 is YDSYTSSV. CDR3: CATWGAKLF. CDR3 in DNA: TGTGCCACCTGGGGGGCGAAACTCTTT.

The chain carries TRGV3 and TRGJ1 or TRGJ2. Germline matching of the DNA provided the J gene here, since TCRdb leaves it blank. The CDR3 is 14 residues long. Per germline, CDR1 VTNTFY and CDR2 YDVSTARD (reference sequence). V shed 0 bases, J shed 12 bases, and the junction held 14 bases outside the gene matches. CDR3 sequence reads: CATWDRTGVGWKLF. The DNA for the CDR3 is TGTGCCACCTGGGACAGGACAGGGGTGGGGTGGAAACTCTTT.

The chain couples TRGV9 to TRGJ1 or TRGJ2. The J gene, not given by TCRdb, was assigned here from a germline match of the nucleotide sequence. The V gene end was trimmed by 0 bases and the J gene end by 10 bases; junction bases not matched to a gene: 6. The CDR3 loop spans 12 amino acids. Germline values: CDR1 GITISATS, CDR2 ISYDGTV (reference sequence). As DNA, the CDR3 is TGTGCCTTGTGGGAGGTGGTGTGGAAGAAACTCTTT. The encoded protein is CALWEVVWKKLF.

The chain carries TRGV4 and TRGJ1 or TRGJ2. J gave up 9 bases and V 0 bases, and 5 bases lay outside the gene matches. The length of the CDR3 is 12 residues. Per germline, CDR1 EGSTGY and CDR2 YDSYTSSV. Here the CDR3 reads CATWDGRRKKLF. CDR3 nucleotides: TGTGCCACCTGGGATGGGAGACGTAAGAAACTCTTT.

The rearrangement joins TRGV8 to TRGJP2. Assignment of the J gene here rests on matching the DNA to germline, because TCRdb gives none. CDR3 length: 11 amino acids. Germline-derived CDR1 and CDR2 are VENAVY and YDSYNSRV. V shed 3 bases and J 9 bases; nucleotides not matched to a gene: 1. This CDR3 is CATWDHWIKTF. The CDR3 bases are TGTGCCACCTGGGATCATTGGATCAAGACGTTT.

The chain uses TRGV5 and TRGJ1 or TRGJ2. The J gene, missing from TCRdb, was assigned here through DNA to germline matching. With V trimmed by 1 base and J by 3 bases, 3 bases remained unmatched. The CDR3 extends over 13 amino acids. Germline CDR1 and CDR2: VINAFY and YDVSNSKD. CDR3 sequence: CATWDSLYYKKLF. CDR3 in DNA: TGTGCCACCTGGGACAGTCTTTATTATAAGAAACTCTTT.

This chain uses TRGV3 with TRGJ1 or TRGJ2. TCRdb does not report a J gene; here it was assigned by matching the DNA to germline references. The CDR3 extends over 17 amino acids. V lost 0 bases and J lost 4; bases outside the gene matches: 15. The germline CDR1 and CDR2 sequences are VTNTFY and YDVSTARD (reference sequence). In DNA form, the CDR3 reads TGTGCCACCTGGGACAGGCCCCATCCGGGTTGGTATTATAAGAAACTCTTT. Translation gives CATWDRPHPGWYYKKLF.

This clone was picked up a small number of times. Other nucleotide sequences from this sample produce the same CDR3. The chain couples TRGV4 to TRGJ1 or TRGJ2. The length of the CDR3 is 13 residues. Germline V gene sequence: CDR1 EGSTGY, CDR2 YDSYTSSV. With V trimmed by 1 base and J by 3 bases, 3 bases remained unmatched. Here the CDR3 DNA reads TGTGCCACCTGGGATGGTGTTTATTATAAGAAACTCTTT. This gives the protein CATWDGVYYKKLF.